This T cell receptor beta chain emerged from a study of cytomegalovirus exposure and HLA in healthy donors. Overall study context: Genetic ancestry analysis placed 81% of the roughly 400 donors that were genotyped in the Caucasian-associated cluster.

CDR3 length: 16 residues. V was pared by 4 bases and J by 0 bases, with 7 bases of the junction left unmatched. Germline V lookup: CDR1 SGDLS, CDR2 YYNGEE. PCR involved 60 Vbeta and 13 Jbeta primers. Per the original data handling: About 12 million of 80 million to 85 million unique TCR beta chains were shared, per a later count. Repertoires were generated with immunoSEQ multiplex PCR, while TCRdb's copy carries only in-frame clones and drops some. V and J calls and clone size are given by that table; D and trimming were obtained from the DNA. The data show 150,000 to 200,000 clones, around 84% seen once. General observations from the study: Cytomegalovirus-associated TCR beta chains were listed, numbering 150 to 200. A missense DCLRE1C variant was associated with V- and J-gene trimming of TCR beta chains in a later analysis, and an independent cohort replicated the association.

Remarks on this clone: Its target is unknown.

Sequenced: PBMCs. The source of this sequence is a man younger than 45 in good health and CMV-seropositive. The rearrangement links TRBV9 to TRBJ1-3; TRBD1 matches at 7 bases. The CDR3 DNA sequence: TGTGCCAGCAGCACTCGACAGGGCCTCTCTGGAAACACCATATATTTT. This sequence encodes CASSTRQGLSGNTIYF.